The 13 T cell receptor beta chains below were found in one sample sequenced in a study of control samples from healthy donors and cancer patients. Clones were read by immunoSEQ multiplex PCR, and TCRdb kept only the in-frame ones, dropping some. The top ten clones hold 11% of a sample with about 80,000 clones, around 80% of them seen once. Sequenced input: PBMCs. Source of these receptors: a man in his 60s with head and neck cancer.

This clone came up a few times. The chain joins TRBV6-5 to TRBJ2-1; TRBD2 matches 12 bases. Germline trimming cut 6 bases from V and 8 bases from J; bases unmatched to any gene: 5. The CDR3 loop spans 14 amino acids. Germline CDR1 and CDR2: MNHEY and SVGAGI. CDR3 DNA: TGTGCCAGCAGCCGACTAGCGGGAGTATATGAGCAGTTCTTC. This gives the protein CASSRLAGVYEQFF.

The chain employs TRBV3-1 (or the pseudogene TRBV3-2) and TRBJ1-6; no definite D call. V lost 3 bases to trimming and J lost 8 bases, with 8 bases between them. The length of the CDR3 is 13 residues. Germline V gene lookup returns CDR1 LGHDT and CDR2 YNNKEL (reference sequence). CDR3 in DNA: TGTGCCAGCAGCCACATATTAGATTCACCCCTCCACTTT. Its protein is CASSHILDSPLHF.

The chain combines TRBV6-5 with TRBJ2-7; the D call may be TRBD1 or TRBD2 (5 bases each). The CDR3 loop spans 13 amino acids. Germline assignment: CDR1 MNHEY and CDR2 SVGAGI. The ends were cut back, 0 bases at V and 6 bases at J, with 9 bases in the middle. The CDR3 reads CASSYSEGFEQYF. The CDR3 nucleotides read TGTGCCAGCAGTTACTCTGAGGGGTTCGAGCAGTACTTC.

The V and J genes are TRBV5-4 and TRBJ1-2; maybe TRBD1 (5 bases). Trimming removed 6 bases at V and 3 bases at J, with 21 bases between. CDR1 is SGHNT, CDR2 YYREEE, per germline (reference sequence). The CDR3 runs to 16 residues. The DNA for the CDR3 is TGTGCCAGCAAAACCTTAGGAGGGACGGGCGACTATGGCTACACCTTC. This sequence encodes CASKTLGGTGDYGYTF. Full variable domain (remainder filled in from reference TRBV5-4 and TRBJ1-2): ETGVTQSPTHLIKTRGQQVTLRCSSQSGHNTVSWYQQALGQGPQFIFQYYREEENGRGNFPPRFSGLQFPNYSSELNVNALELDDSALYLCASKTLGGTGDYGYTFGSGTRLTVV.

V gene TRBV19 combines with J gene TRBJ2-1; D is possibly TRBD1 or TRBD2 (5 bases each). The CDR3 is 13 residues long. Germline V gene lookup returns CDR1 LNHDA and CDR2 SQIVND (reference sequence). The V end lost 3 bases, the J end lost 16 bases, and 19 bases lay between the germline ends. The DNA of the CDR3 is TGTGCCAGTAGTATTACGGCCGGGACGGGTTACTTCTTC. Protein product: CASSITAGTGYFF.

This chain links TRBV19 with TRBJ2-3; 7 bases are a match to TRBD2. Per germline, CDR1 LNHDA and CDR2 SQIVND (reference sequence). The CDR3 contains 15 residues. V shed 5 bases and J 2 bases; nucleotides not matched to a gene: 7. Written as DNA, the CDR3 is TGTGCCAGTAGTCGGCCGGGACTACCCACAGATACGCAGTATTTT. Protein sequence: CASSRPGLPTDTQYF.

This chain connects TRBV11-3 to TRBJ2-3, with D perhaps matching TRBD2 (6 bases). The V end was cut by 1 base, the J end by 0 bases, with 8 bases between. This CDR3 contains 15 residues. Per germline, CDR1 SGHNT and CDR2 YENEEA. The CDR3 sequence: CASSLGGTSTDTQYF. In DNA, the CDR3 is TGTGCCAGCAGCTTAGGAGGGACTAGCACAGATACGCAGTATTTT. The full variable domain, its missing parts supplied by reference TRBV11-3 and TRBJ2-3, is EAGVVQSPRYKIIEKKQPVAFWCNPISGHNTLYWYLQNLGQGPELLIRYENEEAVDDSQLPKDRFSAERLKGVDSTLKIQPAELGDSAVYLCASSLGGTSTDTQYFGPGTRLTVL.

The rearrangement joins TRBV19 to TRBJ2-5; D gene unclear. This CDR3 region has 13 residues. Trimming pared 5 bases from V and 5 bases from J, leaving 12 bases between. CDR1 and CDR2 (germline): LNHDA, SQIVND (reference sequence). CDR3 loop: CASSYPGGETQYF. CDR3 nucleotides: TGTGCCAGTAGTTACCCGGGTGGGGAGACCCAGTACTTC.

The chain links TRBV20-1 to TRBJ2-7, with a possible D match to TRBD2 (6 bases). Germline assignment: CDR1 DFQATT and CDR2 SNEGSKA (reference sequence). V was shortened by 3 bases and J by 6 bases, with 12 bases between the two germline ends. There are 12 residues in the CDR3. CDR3: CSASLSGVEQYF. DNA for the CDR3: TGCAGTGCTAGTCTGTCGGGGGTCGAGCAGTACTTC.

The chain links TRBV2 to TRBJ2-1; the match to TRBD2 covers 10 bases. CDR1 is SNHLY and CDR2 is FYNNEI in the germline V gene. The V and J ends lost 4 bases and 8 bases, in that order; junction bases with no gene match: 8. This CDR3 is 15 amino acids long. DNA of the CDR3: TGTGCCAGCAGTGTGGGACTAGCGAATCGTGATGAGCAGTTCTTC. This encodes CASSVGLANRDEQFF.

The V and J genes are TRBV19 and TRBJ2-2; D could derive from TRBD1 or TRBD2 (5 bases each). From germline, CDR1 is LNHDA and CDR2 SQIVND (reference sequence). This CDR3 spans 15 amino acids. Trimming cost V 1 base and J 5 bases, with 11 bases left between them. DNA of the CDR3: TGTGCCAGTAGTATAGGTGGGACCCGGACCGGGGAGCTGTTTTTT. Its translation is CASSIGGTRTGELFF.

The sample holds one count of this clone. The rearrangement uses TRBV5-1 and TRBJ2-5; tentatively, D is TRBD1 (5 bases). Germline-derived CDR1 and CDR2 are SGHRS and YFSETQ. The CDR3 length is 15 residues. Between the trimmed V and J ends, which lost 2 bases and 5 bases, there was a span of 16 bases. The CDR3: CASSFNQGLGETQYF. CDR3 in DNA: TGCGCCAGCAGCTTCAATCAGGGTTTAGGGGAGACCCAGTACTTC.

The chain links TRBV6-5 to TRBJ2-5; D is possibly TRBD1 or TRBD2 (5 bases each). The CDR3 length is 13 residues. The V and J ends lost 2 bases and 5 bases respectively, with 9 bases between them. CDR1 MNHEY and CDR2 SVGAGI come from the germline V gene. The CDR3, as DNA: TGTGCCAGCAGTTACCCGGGGCGGGAGACCCAGTACTTC. Its translation is CASSYPGRETQYF.